These 14 T cell receptor beta chains came from one sample sequenced in a study of regulatory T cells. Primers: 52 TRBV forward and 13 TRBJ reverse. Profiling relied on immunoSEQ multiplex PCR, and the TCRdb table lists in-frame clones only, not all of them. Altogether over 9,000 clones are present, approximately 84% being singletons, with the ten largest covering approximately 10%. The sequencing input was CD8+ T cells sorted from blood. The receptors come from a young adult with CD3G deficiency.

This rearrangement joins TRBV6-1 to TRBJ2-1, with D unclear. The V gene lost 4 bases and the J gene lost 0 bases, with 7 bases spanning the gap. CDR1 is MNHNS and CDR2 is SASEGT in the germline V gene. CDR3 size: 14 residues. The CDR3 reads CASSGGSSYNEQFF. CDR3 nucleotides: TGTGCCAGCAGTGGGGGAAGCTCCTACAATGAGCAGTTCTTC.

This sequence joins TRBV13 and TRBJ2-5; D call uncertain. V lost 5 bases, J lost 5 bases, and 9 bases lay in between. The germline gives CDR1 PRHDT, CDR2 FYEKMQ (reference sequence). This CDR3 contains 12 residues. The CDR3 loop reads CASSTPGETQYF. CDR3 nucleotide sequence: TGTGCCAGCAGCACCCCCGGTGAGACCCAGTACTTC.

V usage is TRBV6-1 and J usage is TRBJ2-7; a weak D match, TRBD1 (5 bases). Trimming removed 1 base from V and 0 bases from J, with 10 bases in between. Germline CDR1 and CDR2: MNHNS and SASEGT. This CDR3 region has 15 residues. CDR3 sequence: CASSEGWGGSYEQYF. CDR3 bases: TGTGCCAGCAGTGAAGGATGGGGCGGCTCCTACGAGCAGTACTTC.

The rearrangement uses TRBV28 and TRBJ1-2; D is perhaps TRBD1 (6 bases). Germline V gene lookup returns CDR1 MDHEN and CDR2 SYDVKM. V was cut by 7 bases and J by 3 bases, with 18 bases left in between. CDR3 length: 15 amino acids. The CDR3 loop is CASTSPTGIHYGYTF. The DNA of the CDR3 is TGTGCCAGCACCAGCCCTACAGGGATCCACTATGGCTACACCTTC.

The V gene is TRBV5-1, the J gene TRBJ2-3; perhaps D is TRBD1 or TRBD2 (5 bases each). The CDR3 is 15 amino acids. V lost 0 bases, J lost 3 bases, and 11 bases lay in between. Germline CDR1 and CDR2: SGHRS and YFSETQ. The CDR3 protein is CASSLGDGKTDTQYF. CDR3 nucleotides: TGCGCCAGCAGCTTGGGGGACGGTAAAACAGATACGCAGTATTTT.

This chain links TRBV6-1 with TRBJ1-6; D unresolved. The germline V and J ends were trimmed by 7 bases and 7 bases, with 8 bases remaining between them. The V gene's germline CDR1 is MNHNS and CDR2 SASEGT. The CDR3 runs to 12 residues. The CDR3 reads CASKRSNSPLHF. The CDR3 bases are TGTGCCAGCAAAAGGTCGAATTCACCCCTCCACTTT.

The chain joins TRBV28 to TRBJ2-3; maybe TRBD1 (6 bases). V gave up 5 bases and J gave up 2 bases, with 11 bases separating them. The CDR3 runs 14 residues. Germline V gives CDR1 MDHEN, CDR2 SYDVKM. CDR3 sequence (DNA): TGTGCCAGCAGTCCGGACAGCATCACAGATACGCAGTATTTT. It translates to CASSPDSITDTQYF.

The chain joins TRBV7-9 to TRBJ2-1; maybe TRBD1 (6 bases). Germline CDR1 reads SEHNR; CDR2 reads FQNEAQ (reference sequence). V was clipped by 5 bases and J by 9 bases, with 11 bases between them. The CDR3 is 12 amino acids. The CDR3 protein is CASSPSRGEQFF. The CDR3 region has the DNA TGTGCCAGCAGCCCCTCCAGGGGTGAGCAGTTCTTC.

The J gene is TRBJ2-2, the V gene TRBV28; TRBD1 matches at 9 bases. The junction had 10 bases not matched to a gene; V was cut back by 3 bases and J by 5 bases. Germline-derived CDR1 and CDR2 are MDHEN and SYDVKM. The length of the CDR3 is 17 residues. The CDR3 region has the DNA TGTGCCAGCAGTTTTGGGGACAGGGAAGATAGGACCGGGGAGCTGTTTTTT. Translating it yields CASSFGDREDRTGELFF.

Points on this clone: Other DNA variants within this sample encode the same CDR3. The chain joins TRBV27 to TRBJ1-1; TRBD1 is a possible D gene (5 bases). The V and J ends lost 6 bases and 1 base respectively, with 9 bases between them. This CDR3 comprises 13 residues. Germline V lookup: CDR1 MNHEY, CDR2 SMNVEV (reference sequence). The CDR3 loop is CASSLGQNTEAFF. In nucleotides, the CDR3 is TGTGCCAGCAGCCTTGGACAGAACACTGAAGCTTTCTTT.

This clone occurred once. The chain carries TRBV28 and TRBJ2-7, with a weak D call TRBD2 (5 bases). V was cut by 10 bases and J by 0 bases, with 10 bases left in between. The CDR3 runs to 12 residues. Germline values: CDR1 MDHEN, CDR2 SYDVKM. CDR3 sequence: CATRTGSYEQYF. In nucleotides, the CDR3 is TGTGCCACCCGGACTGGCTCCTACGAGCAGTACTTC. The full variable domain, its missing parts supplied by reference TRBV28 and TRBJ2-7, is DVKVTQSSRYLVKRTGEKVFLECVQDMDHENMFWYRQDPGLGLRLIYFSYDVKMKEKGDIPEGYSVSREKKERFSLILESASTNQTSMYLCATRTGSYEQYFGPGTRLTVT.

This clone was found a few times. The chain is built from TRBV28 and TRBJ2-2; no clear D. V shed 6 bases and J shed 0 bases, with 14 bases lying between them. CDR3 length: 16 residues. Germline V CDR1 and CDR2: MDHEN, SYDVKM. The chain's CDR3 is CASRSRRNSNTGELFF. The DNA of the CDR3 is TGTGCCAGCAGGAGCAGGAGAAATTCGAACACCGGGGAGCTGTTTTTT.

This clone is labeled as medium-sized. The CDR3 loop is CASTPGTGSYEQYF. The CDR3, as DNA: TGTGCCAGCACCCCCGGGACAGGCTCCTACGAGCAGTACTTC. The chain couples TRBV28 to TRBJ2-7, with TRBD1 matching 8 bases. The CDR3 runs to 14 residues. V shed 7 bases, J shed 0 bases, and the junction held 5 bases outside the gene matches. Germline CDR1 is MDHEN and CDR2 is SYDVKM. The entire variable domain, with the rest obtained from reference TRBV28 and TRBJ2-7, is as follows: DVKVTQSSRYLVKRTGEKVFLECVQDMDHENMFWYRQDPGLGLRLIYFSYDVKMKEKGDIPEGYSVSREKKERFSLILESASTNQTSMYLCASTPGTGSYEQYFGPGTRLTVT.

This sequence joins TRBV27 and TRBJ2-1; unclear D gene. The CDR3 length is 13 residues. With 2 bases removed from V and 5 bases from J, the gap between germline ends came to 7 bases. CDR1 is MNHEY, CDR2 SMNVEV, per germline (reference sequence). The CDR3: CASSLSSHNEQFF. CDR3 in DNA: TGTGCCAGCAGTTTAAGCAGTCACAATGAGCAGTTCTTC.